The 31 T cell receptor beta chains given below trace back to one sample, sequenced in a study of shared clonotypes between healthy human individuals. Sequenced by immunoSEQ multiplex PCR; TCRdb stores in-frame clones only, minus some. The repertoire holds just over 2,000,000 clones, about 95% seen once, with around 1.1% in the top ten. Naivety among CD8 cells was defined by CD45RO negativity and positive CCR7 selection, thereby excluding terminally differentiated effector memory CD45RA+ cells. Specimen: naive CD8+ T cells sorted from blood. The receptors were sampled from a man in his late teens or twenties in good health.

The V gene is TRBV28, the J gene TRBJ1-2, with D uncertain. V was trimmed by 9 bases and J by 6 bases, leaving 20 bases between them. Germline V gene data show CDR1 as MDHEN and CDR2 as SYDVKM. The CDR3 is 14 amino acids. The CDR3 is CASSLPHRGNGYTF. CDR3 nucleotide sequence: TGTGCCAGTTCCCTCCCTCATCGCGGGAATGGCTACACCTTC.

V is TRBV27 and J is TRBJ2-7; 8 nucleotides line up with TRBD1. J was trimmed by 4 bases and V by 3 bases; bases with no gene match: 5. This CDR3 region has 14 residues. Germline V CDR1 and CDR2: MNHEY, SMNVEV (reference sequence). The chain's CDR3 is CASSFGTGKYEQYF. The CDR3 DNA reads TGTGCCAGCAGTTTCGGGACAGGCAAATACGAGCAGTACTTC.

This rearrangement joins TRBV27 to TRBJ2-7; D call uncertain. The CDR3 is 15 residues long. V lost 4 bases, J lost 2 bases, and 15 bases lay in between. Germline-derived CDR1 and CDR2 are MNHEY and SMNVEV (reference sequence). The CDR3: CASSSSSGSTYEQYF. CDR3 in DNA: TGTGCCAGCAGTTCCTCTTCCGGGTCTACCTACGAGCAGTACTTC.

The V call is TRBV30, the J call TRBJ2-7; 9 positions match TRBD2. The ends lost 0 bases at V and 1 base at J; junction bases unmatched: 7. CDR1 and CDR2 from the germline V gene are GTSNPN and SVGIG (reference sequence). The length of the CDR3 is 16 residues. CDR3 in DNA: TGTGCCTGGAGTGTAGAACTAGCGGGCCGTTCCTACGAGCAGTACTTC. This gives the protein CAWSVELAGRSYEQYF.

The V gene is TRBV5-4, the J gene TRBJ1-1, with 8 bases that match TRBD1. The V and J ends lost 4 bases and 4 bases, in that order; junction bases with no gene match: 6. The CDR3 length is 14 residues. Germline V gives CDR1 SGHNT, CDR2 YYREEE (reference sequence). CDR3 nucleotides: TGTGCCAGCAGCCATACAGGGGGGGCCACTGAAGCTTTCTTT. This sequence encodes CASSHTGGATEAFF.

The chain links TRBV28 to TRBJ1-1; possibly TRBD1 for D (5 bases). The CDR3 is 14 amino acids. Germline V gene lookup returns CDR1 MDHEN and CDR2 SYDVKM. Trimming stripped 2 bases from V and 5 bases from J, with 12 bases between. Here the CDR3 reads CASSLNRGRTEAFF. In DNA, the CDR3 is TGTGCCAGCAGTTTAAATCGGGGGAGGACTGAAGCTTTCTTT.

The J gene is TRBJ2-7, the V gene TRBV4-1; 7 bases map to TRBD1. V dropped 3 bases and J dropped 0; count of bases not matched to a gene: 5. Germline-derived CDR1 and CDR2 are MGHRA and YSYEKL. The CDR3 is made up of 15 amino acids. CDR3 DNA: TGCGCCAGCAGCCATCCGGGACAGAACTCCTACGAGCAGTACTTC. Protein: CASSHPGQNSYEQYF.

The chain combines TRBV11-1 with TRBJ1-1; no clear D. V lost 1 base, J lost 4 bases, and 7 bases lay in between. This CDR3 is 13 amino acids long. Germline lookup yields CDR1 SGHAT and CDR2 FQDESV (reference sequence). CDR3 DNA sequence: TGTGCCAGCAGCTTAGGAAAACTCACTGAAGCTTTCTTT. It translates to CASSLGKLTEAFF.

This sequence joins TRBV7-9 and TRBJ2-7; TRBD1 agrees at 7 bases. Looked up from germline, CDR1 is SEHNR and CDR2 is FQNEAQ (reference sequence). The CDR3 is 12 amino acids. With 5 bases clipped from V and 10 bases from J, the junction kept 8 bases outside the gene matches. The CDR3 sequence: CASSPNQGEQYF. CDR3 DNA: TGTGCCAGCAGCCCAAATCAGGGGGAACAGTACTTC.

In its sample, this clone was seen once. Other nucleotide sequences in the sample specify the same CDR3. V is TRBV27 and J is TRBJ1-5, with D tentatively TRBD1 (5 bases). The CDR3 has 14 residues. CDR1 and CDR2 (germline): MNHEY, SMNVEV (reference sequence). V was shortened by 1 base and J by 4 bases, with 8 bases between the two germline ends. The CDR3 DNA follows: TGTGCCAGCAGTTTATTCGGGGGGAATCAGCCCCAGCATTTT. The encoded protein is CASSLFGGNQPQHF.

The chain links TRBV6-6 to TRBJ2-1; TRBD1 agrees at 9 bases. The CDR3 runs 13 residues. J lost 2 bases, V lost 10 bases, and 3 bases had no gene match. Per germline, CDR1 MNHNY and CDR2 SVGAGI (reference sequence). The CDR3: CATGQGAYNEQFF. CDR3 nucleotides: TGTGCCACGGGACAGGGTGCCTACAATGAGCAGTTCTTC.

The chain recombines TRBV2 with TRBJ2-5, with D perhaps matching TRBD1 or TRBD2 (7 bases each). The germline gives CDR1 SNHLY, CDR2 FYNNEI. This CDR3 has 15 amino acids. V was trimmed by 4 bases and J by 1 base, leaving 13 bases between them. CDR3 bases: TGTGCCAGCAGTGTGGGGAGGGGGCTCCAAGAGACCCAGTACTTC. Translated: CASSVGRGLQETQYF.

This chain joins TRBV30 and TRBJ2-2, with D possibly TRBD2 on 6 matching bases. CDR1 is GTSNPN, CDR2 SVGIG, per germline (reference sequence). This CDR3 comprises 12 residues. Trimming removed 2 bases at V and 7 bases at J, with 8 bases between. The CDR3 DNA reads TGTGCCTGGAGTCCAGCGGGCGGGGAGCTGTTTTTT. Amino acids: CAWSPAGGELFF. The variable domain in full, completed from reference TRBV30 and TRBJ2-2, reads SQTIHQWPATLVQPVGSPLSLECTVEGTSNPNLYWYRQAAGRGLQLLFYSVGIGQISSEVPQNLSASRPQDRQFILSSKKLLLSDSGFYLCAWSPAGGELFFGEGSRLTVL.

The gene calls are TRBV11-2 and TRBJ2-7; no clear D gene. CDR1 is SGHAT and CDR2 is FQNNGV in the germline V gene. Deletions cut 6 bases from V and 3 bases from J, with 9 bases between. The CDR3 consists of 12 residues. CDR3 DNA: TGTGCCAGCAGTACAGTTAACTACGAGCAGTACTTC. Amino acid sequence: CASSTVNYEQYF.

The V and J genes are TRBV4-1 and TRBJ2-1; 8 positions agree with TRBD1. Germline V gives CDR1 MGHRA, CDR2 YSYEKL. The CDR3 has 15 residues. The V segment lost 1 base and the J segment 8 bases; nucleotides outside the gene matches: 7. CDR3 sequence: CASSQGTGRRDEQFF. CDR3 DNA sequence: TGCGCCAGCAGCCAAGGGACAGGGCGTCGGGATGAGCAGTTCTTC.

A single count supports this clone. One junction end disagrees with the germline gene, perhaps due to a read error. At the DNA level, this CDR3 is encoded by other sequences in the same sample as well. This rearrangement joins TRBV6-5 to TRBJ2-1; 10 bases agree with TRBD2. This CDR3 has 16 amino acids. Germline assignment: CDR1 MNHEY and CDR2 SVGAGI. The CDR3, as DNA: TGTGCTAGCAGTTACGTGGCTAGCGGGGGCTACAATGAGCAGTTCTTC. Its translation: CASSYVASGGYNEQFF.

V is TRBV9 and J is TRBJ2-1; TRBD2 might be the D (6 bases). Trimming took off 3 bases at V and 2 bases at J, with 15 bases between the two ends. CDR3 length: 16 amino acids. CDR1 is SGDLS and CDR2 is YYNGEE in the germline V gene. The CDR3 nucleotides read TGTGCCAGCAGCGACAGCCGGGACTTTCCCTACAATGAGCAGTTCTTC. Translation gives CASSDSRDFPYNEQFF.

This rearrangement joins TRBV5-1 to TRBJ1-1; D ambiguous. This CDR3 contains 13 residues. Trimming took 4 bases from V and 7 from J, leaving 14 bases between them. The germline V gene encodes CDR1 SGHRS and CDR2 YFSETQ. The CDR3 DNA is TGCGCCAGCAGCCTCGCGGACGGATTTGAAGCTTTCTTT. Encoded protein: CASSLADGFEAFF.

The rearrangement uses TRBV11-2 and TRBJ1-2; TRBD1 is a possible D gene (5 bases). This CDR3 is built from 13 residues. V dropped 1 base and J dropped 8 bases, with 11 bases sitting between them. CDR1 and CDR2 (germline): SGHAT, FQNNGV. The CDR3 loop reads CASSLGGLEGYTF. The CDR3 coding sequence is TGTGCCAGCAGCTTAGGGGGACTCGAGGGCTACACCTTC.

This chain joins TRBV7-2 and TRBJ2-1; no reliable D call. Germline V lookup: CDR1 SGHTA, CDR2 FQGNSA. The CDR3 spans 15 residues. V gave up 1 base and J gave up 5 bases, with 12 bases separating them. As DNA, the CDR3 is TGTGCCAGCAGCTTAGTTTACGTGGATGACAATGAGCAGTTCTTC. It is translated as CASSLVYVDDNEQFF. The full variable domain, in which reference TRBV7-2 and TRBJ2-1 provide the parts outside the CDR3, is GAGVSQSPSNKVTEKGKDVELRCDPISGHTALYWYRQSLGQGLEFLIYFQGNSAPDKSGLPSDRFSAERTGGSVSTLTIQRTQQEDSAVYLCASSLVYVDDNEQFFGPGTRLTVL.

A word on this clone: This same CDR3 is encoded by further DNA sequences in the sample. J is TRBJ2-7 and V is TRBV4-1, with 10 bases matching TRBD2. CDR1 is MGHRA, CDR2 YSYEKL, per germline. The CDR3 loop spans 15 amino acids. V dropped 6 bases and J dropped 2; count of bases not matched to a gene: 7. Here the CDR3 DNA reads TGCGCCAGCAGTCCTTTAGCGGGGGGCCCCTACGAGCAGTACTTC. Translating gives CASSPLAGGPYEQYF.

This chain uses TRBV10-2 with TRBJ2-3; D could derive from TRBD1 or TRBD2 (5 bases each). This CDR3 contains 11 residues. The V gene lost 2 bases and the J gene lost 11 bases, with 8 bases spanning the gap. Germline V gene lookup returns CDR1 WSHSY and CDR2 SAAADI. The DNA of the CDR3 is TGCGCCAGCAGTGAGGGGGCGGGGCAGTATTTT. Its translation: CASSEGAGQYF.

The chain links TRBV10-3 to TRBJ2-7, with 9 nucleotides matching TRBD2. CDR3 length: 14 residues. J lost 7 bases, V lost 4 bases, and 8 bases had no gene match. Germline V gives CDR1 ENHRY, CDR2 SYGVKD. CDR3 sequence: CAISAAGGPGEQYF. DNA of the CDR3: TGTGCCATCAGTGCTGCGGGGGGGCCCGGGGAGCAGTACTTC.

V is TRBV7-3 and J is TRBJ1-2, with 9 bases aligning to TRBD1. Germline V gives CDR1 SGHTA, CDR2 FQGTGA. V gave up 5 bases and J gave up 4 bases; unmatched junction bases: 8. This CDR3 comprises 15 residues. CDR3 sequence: CASSDSGTGTYGYTF. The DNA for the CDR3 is TGTGCCAGCAGCGACTCCGGGACAGGGACCTATGGCTACACCTTC. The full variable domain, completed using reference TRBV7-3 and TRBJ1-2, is GAGVSQTPSNKVTEKGKYVELRCDPISGHTALYWYRQSLGQGPEFLIYFQGTGAADDSGLPNDRFFAVRPEGSVSTLKIQRTERGDSAVYLCASSDSGTGTYGYTFGSGTRLTVV.

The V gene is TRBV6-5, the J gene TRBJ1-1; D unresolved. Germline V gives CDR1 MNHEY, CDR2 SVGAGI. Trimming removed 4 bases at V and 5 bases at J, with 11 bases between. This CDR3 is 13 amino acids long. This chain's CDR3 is CASSSGLGTEAFF. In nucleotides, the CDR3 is TGTGCCAGCAGTTCAGGTTTAGGAACTGAAGCTTTCTTT.

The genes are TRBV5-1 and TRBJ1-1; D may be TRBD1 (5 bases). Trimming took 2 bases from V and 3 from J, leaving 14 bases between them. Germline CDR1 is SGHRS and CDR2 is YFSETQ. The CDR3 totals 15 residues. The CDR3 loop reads CASSFPSGRDTEAFF. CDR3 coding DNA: TGCGCCAGCAGCTTCCCGTCGGGGCGTGACACTGAAGCTTTCTTT.

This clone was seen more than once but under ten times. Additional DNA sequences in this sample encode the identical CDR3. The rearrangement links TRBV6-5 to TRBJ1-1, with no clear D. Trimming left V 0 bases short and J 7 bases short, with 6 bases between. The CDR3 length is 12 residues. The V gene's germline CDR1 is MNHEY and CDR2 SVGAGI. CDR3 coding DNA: TGTGCCAGCAGTTACTCGTCCGGTGAAGCTTTCTTT. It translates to CASSYSSGEAFF.

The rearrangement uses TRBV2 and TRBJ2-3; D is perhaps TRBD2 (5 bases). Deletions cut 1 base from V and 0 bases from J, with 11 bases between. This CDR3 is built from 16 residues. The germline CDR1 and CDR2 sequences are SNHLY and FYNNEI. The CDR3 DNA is TGTGCCAGCAGTGAAGAGAACGGGAAAAGCACAGATACGCAGTATTTT. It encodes CASSEENGKSTDTQYF.

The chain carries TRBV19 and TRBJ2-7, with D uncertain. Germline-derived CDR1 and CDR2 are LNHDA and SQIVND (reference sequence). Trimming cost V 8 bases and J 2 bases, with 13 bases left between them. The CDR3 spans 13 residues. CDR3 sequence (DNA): TGTGCCAGTGGCCCGGCAGTAACCTACGAGCAGTACTTC. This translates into CASGPAVTYEQYF.

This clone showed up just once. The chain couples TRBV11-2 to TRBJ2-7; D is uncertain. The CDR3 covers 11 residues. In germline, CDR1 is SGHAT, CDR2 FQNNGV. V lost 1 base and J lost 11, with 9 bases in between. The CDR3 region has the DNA TGTGCCAGCAGCTTAGGGGAAGACAAGTACTTC. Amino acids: CASSLGEDKYF.

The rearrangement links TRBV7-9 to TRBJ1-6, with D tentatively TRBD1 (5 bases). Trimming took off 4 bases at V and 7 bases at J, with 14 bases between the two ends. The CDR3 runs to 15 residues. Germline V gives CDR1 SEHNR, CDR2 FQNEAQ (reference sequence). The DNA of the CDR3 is TGTGCCAGCAGCTCGGGGGGGGAAAGAAATTCACCCCTCCACTTT. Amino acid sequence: CASSSGGERNSPLHF.